The 31 T cell receptor beta chains listed next were all sequenced from one sample in a study of human T cells and chemical hapten exposure (dated by TCRdb to the early 2020s). Per the publication, the time point label means: patch test 1, 2 weeks after DPC sensitization. The label giving this sample's treatment or condition can be read as: therapeutic diphenylcyclopropenone sensitization with weekly scalp DPC. Library method: RACE. The run used a NextSeq 500. The public reads were reprocessed in TCRdb via fastp at Q25 and MiXCR, keeping in-frame beta chains. When rows share a CDR3 protein, they turn into one entry using the most common DNA and genes. This sample lists about 120,000 distinct CDR3 sequences; 12% to 15% were detected once. The ten largest make up around 0.99% of the sample. The material sequenced was whole blood, taken in connection with sensitization to the hapten diphenylcyclopropenone (DPC). The receptors come from a man in his late teens or twenties with alopecia areata. Some clones in this sample may be carry-over from other donors' samples.

In its sample, this clonotype was seen many times. The chain uses TRBV6-2 or TRBV6-3 and TRBJ2-7, with a possible D match to TRBD1 (6 bases). The CDR3 runs to 16 residues. The ends were cut back, 0 bases at V and 1 base at J, with 13 bases in the middle. Looked up from germline, CDR1 is MNHEY and CDR2 is SVGEGT. CDR3 coding DNA: TGTGCCAGCAGTTACTCAGGGGGTGCGTCGTCCTACGAGCAGTACGTC. Protein: CASSYSGGASSYEQYV.

This clonotype was detected only a few times. This chain uses TRBV5-1 with TRBJ2-3; 10 nucleotides match TRBD2. Germline V CDR1 and CDR2: SGHRS, YFSETQ. The CDR3 contains 15 residues. Trimming at V came to 2 bases and at J to 2 bases, leaving 2 bases not matched to a gene. This CDR3 reads CASSFGTSDTDTQYF. The CDR3 DNA reads as TGCGCCAGCAGCTTCGGGACTAGCGACACAGATACGCAGTATTTT.

V gene TRBV6-6 combines with J gene TRBJ1-5, with unresolved D. CDR1 is MNHNY, CDR2 SVGAGI, per germline (reference sequence). Deletions cut 7 bases from V and 0 bases from J, with 7 bases between. This CDR3 comprises 13 residues. Written as DNA, the CDR3 is TGTGCCAGCACCCGTTATAGCAATCAGCCCCAGCATTTT. It translates to CASTRYSNQPQHF.

This clonotype appeared a few times. The chain joins TRBV5-1 to TRBJ2-1; a weak D match, TRBD2 (6 bases). The CDR3 contains 15 residues. Germline V gene data show CDR1 as SGHRS and CDR2 as YFSETQ. V lost 0 bases to trimming and J lost 1 base, with 8 bases between them. The CDR3 coding sequence is TGCGCCAGCAGCTTGGCCCTAGCGTCCTACAATGAGCAGTTCTTC. Translating gives CASSLALASYNEQFF.

The genes are TRBV11-2 and TRBJ2-7, with D possibly being TRBD2 (5 bases). The CDR3 has 17 amino acids. V lost 0 bases and J lost 4, with 19 bases in between. The V gene's germline CDR1 is SGHAT and CDR2 FQNNGV. Here the CDR3 reads CASSLDPGVDLGYEQYF. As DNA, the CDR3 is TGTGCCAGCAGCTTAGATCCCGGGGTCGACCTGGGGTACGAGCAGTACTTC.

The chain has TRBV20-1 and TRBJ1-1; D is unclear. Trimming took off 2 bases at V and 0 bases at J, with 13 bases between the two ends. The CDR3 loop spans 15 amino acids. Germline loops: CDR1 DFQATT, CDR2 SNEGSKA (reference sequence). As DNA, the CDR3 is TGCAGTGCTAGATTATTCTTTGAGTTGAACACTGAAGCTTTCTTT. It translates to CSARLFFELNTEAFF.

The chain has TRBV12-3 or TRBV12-4 and TRBJ2-7; 7 bases match TRBD1. J gave up 6 bases and V 8 bases, and 10 bases lay outside the gene matches. The CDR3 runs 13 residues. This chain's CDR3 is CASWDDRVCEQYF. The DNA for the CDR3 is TGTGCCAGCTGGGATGACAGGGTCTGCGAGCAGTACTTC.

The V call is TRBV7-9, the J call TRBJ2-5; D remains ambiguous. Trimming took 5 bases from V and 1 from J, leaving 8 bases between them. The CDR3 contains 13 residues. CDR1 is SEHNR and CDR2 is FQNEAQ in the germline V gene (reference sequence). DNA for the CDR3: TGTGCCAGCAGCGGTGGGATCCAAGAGACCCAGTACTTC. This encodes CASSGGIQETQYF.

In this sample, this clonotype turned up a few times. The V and J genes are TRBV6-2 or TRBV6-3 and TRBJ2-5; TRBD2 is a possible D gene (6 bases). Per germline, CDR1 MNHEY and CDR2 SVGEGT. The V end was cut by 2 bases, the J end by 8 bases, with 15 bases between. The length of the CDR3 is 14 residues. The CDR3 reads CASSYLTRRDTQYF. The CDR3 DNA reads as TGTGCCAGCAGTTACCTGACTAGGCGGGATACCCAGTACTTC.

The CDR3 coding sequence is TGTGCCAGCAGCTTAGGGACAGGAAAGAATGAAAAACTGTTTTTT. This encodes CASSLGTGKNEKLFF. V gene TRBV9 combines with J gene TRBJ1-4; 8 positions agree with TRBD1. The CDR3 has 15 amino acids. The ends lost 4 bases at V and 5 bases at J; junction bases unmatched: 7. Germline CDR1 and CDR2: SGDLS and YYNGEE.

This chain joins TRBV5-5 and TRBJ1-2, with D unclear. This CDR3 spans 13 amino acids. With 2 bases removed from V and 4 bases from J, the gap between germline ends came to 9 bases. Germline CDR1 and CDR2: SGHKS and YYEKEE (reference sequence). CDR3 sequence: CASSFGLFYGYTF. CDR3 nucleotide sequence: TGTGCCAGCAGCTTTGGTCTTTTCTATGGCTACACCTTC. Filled out from reference TRBV5-5 and TRBJ1-2, the complete variable domain reads DAGVTQSPTHLIKTRGQQVTLRCSPISGHKSVSWYQQVLGQGPQFIFQYYEKEERGRGNFPDRFSARQFPNYSSELNVNALLLGDSALYLCASSFGLFYGYTFGSGTRLTVV.

The chain is built from TRBV7-8 and TRBJ2-7, with 8 positions matching TRBD1. Germline V gene lookup returns CDR1 SGHVS and CDR2 FQNEAQ. J was trimmed by 3 bases and V by 10 bases; bases with no gene match: 29. The CDR3 covers 20 residues. CDR3 loop: CAITERAGRGPIRAFYEQYF. The CDR3 DNA follows: TGTGCCATAACCGAGAGGGCTGGCAGGGGGCCGATCAGAGCTTTCTACGAGCAGTACTTC.

This rearrangement joins TRBV7-6 to TRBJ2-2; D could derive from TRBD1 or TRBD2 (5 bases each). The CDR3 is 14 amino acids. CDR1 and CDR2 from the germline V gene are SGHVS and FNYEAQ. V was pared by 2 bases and J by 7 bases, with 11 bases between. CDR3 sequence: CASSLSGQDGELFF. DNA for the CDR3: TGTGCCAGCAGCTTATCGGGGCAGGACGGGGAGCTGTTTTTT.

This clonotype was seen at least ten times. The rearrangement joins TRBV7-2 to TRBJ2-7; D uncertain. The CDR3 spans 14 residues. Germline values: CDR1 SGHTA, CDR2 FQGNSA. V lost 4 bases and J 3 bases, leaving 13 bases between the germline ends. The CDR3, as DNA: TGTGCCAGCAGCTCCAAGGTCCGCGGCTACGAGCAGTACTTC. This translates into CASSSKVRGYEQYF.

In its sample, this clonotype was seen a few times. The V and J genes are TRBV9 and TRBJ2-7; D might be TRBD1 (5 bases). The V end lost 3 bases, the J end lost 0 bases, and 16 bases lay between the germline ends. Looked up from germline, CDR1 is SGDLS and CDR2 is YYNGEE. The CDR3 contains 16 residues. In nucleotides, the CDR3 is TGTGCCAGCAGCGCAGGACACGTAGCTTTCTCCTACGAGCAGTACTTC. Its protein is CASSAGHVAFSYEQYF.

This clonotype showed up just a few times. J is TRBJ2-2 and V is TRBV20-1; D is ambiguous. Looked up from germline, CDR1 is DFQATT and CDR2 is SNEGSKA (reference sequence). The CDR3 totals 15 residues. Trimming removed 3 bases from V and 7 bases from J, with 18 bases in between. The CDR3, as DNA: TGCAGTGCTAGCAAGGATTTAGGCCATTTCGGGGAGCTGTTTTTT. It specifies CSASKDLGHFGELFF.

The genes are TRBV6-6 and TRBJ2-7; TRBD2 aligns across 7 bases. Germline loops: CDR1 MNHNY, CDR2 SVGAGI (reference sequence). The J segment lost 2 bases and the V segment lost 0 bases, leaving 7 bases of the junction unmatched. The CDR3 has 16 residues. The chain's CDR3 is CASSYSGGVRTYEQYV. The DNA for the CDR3 is TGTGCCAGCAGTTACTCGGGGGGGGTCCGGACCTACGAGCAGTACGTC.

The chain combines TRBV28 with TRBJ2-2; D is uncertain. CDR1 and CDR2 (germline): MDHEN, SYDVKM. This CDR3 has 12 amino acids. V shed 5 bases and J shed 3 bases, with 4 bases lying between them. DNA for the CDR3: TGTGCCAGCAGTCCGGACACCGGGGAGCTGTTTTTT. It codes for CASSPDTGELFF.

The V call is TRBV6-5, the J call TRBJ2-1; 8 nucleotides align to TRBD2. There are 15 residues in the CDR3. J lost 4 bases, V lost 2 bases, and 4 bases had no gene match. Per the germline V gene, CDR1 is MNHEY and CDR2 is SVGAGI. CDR3 in DNA: TGTGCCAGCAGTTACGTGGTAGCGGGGTACAATGAGCAGTTCTTC. As protein: CASSYVVAGYNEQFF.

The chain joins TRBV5-1 to TRBJ1-6; 7 bases fit TRBD1. In germline, CDR1 is SGHRS, CDR2 YFSETQ. The CDR3 has 15 amino acids. The V and J ends lost 5 bases and 5 bases, in that order; junction bases with no gene match: 7. The CDR3 DNA follows: TGCGCCAGCAGAAAGGGGGCCCTGGATAATTCACCCCTCCACTTT. This codes for CASRKGALDNSPLHF.

The J gene is TRBJ1-2, the V gene TRBV24-1; D may be TRBD1 (5 bases). CDR1 KGHDR and CDR2 SFDVKD come from the germline V gene. The V and J ends lost 1 base and 5 bases respectively, with 10 bases between them. This CDR3 spans 14 amino acids. Here the CDR3 reads CATSDLTTAYGYTF. CDR3 bases: TGTGCCACCAGTGATTTAACGACAGCTTATGGCTACACCTTC.

The chain couples TRBV6-2 or TRBV6-3 to TRBJ2-7; 10 nucleotides match TRBD2. Germline-derived CDR1 and CDR2 are MNHEY and SVGEGT. The trim removed 0 bases at V and 3 bases at J, leaving 2 bases unmatched. The CDR3 has 15 amino acids. CDR3 nucleotides: TGTGCCAGCAGTTACTCAAGACTAGCGGGCTACGAGCAGTACGTC. Translation gives CASSYSRLAGYEQYV.

Here the CDR3 reads CASNHDSRQETQYF. As DNA, the CDR3 is TGTGCCAGCAACCATGACAGCCGCCAAGAGACCCAGTACTTC. The chain has TRBV7-9 and TRBJ2-5; possibly TRBD1 for D (5 bases). This CDR3 has 14 amino acids. Trimming took off 7 bases at V and 1 base at J, with 13 bases between the two ends. Germline values: CDR1 SEHNR, CDR2 FQNEAQ (reference sequence).

The chain joins TRBV28 to TRBJ2-7; D call uncertain. CDR3 size: 11 residues. Trimming stripped 6 bases from V and 3 bases from J, with 6 bases between. In germline, CDR1 is MDHEN, CDR2 SYDVKM. In DNA, the CDR3 is TGTGCCAGCAGGGACCTCTACGAGCAGTACTTC. Protein product: CASRDLYEQYF.

This clonotype has a handful of counts. The genes are TRBV7-9 and TRBJ2-3; 9 bases agree with TRBD1. With V trimmed by 8 bases and J by 2 bases, 14 bases remained unmatched. The CDR3 totals 17 residues. The germline CDR1 and CDR2 sequences are SEHNR and FQNEAQ (reference sequence). The CDR3 region is CASFRYIGTGNTDTQYF. The CDR3 nucleotides are TGTGCCAGCTTTCGGTATATCGGGACAGGGAACACAGATACGCAGTATTTT.

This clonotype has more than one count but fewer than ten. The chain carries TRBV28 and TRBJ2-7; the match to TRBD1 covers 8 bases. Trimming took 8 bases from V and 2 from J; bases not matched to a gene: 8. This CDR3 has 14 amino acids. CDR1 MDHEN and CDR2 SYDVKM come from the germline V gene. The CDR3 DNA follows: TGTGCCAGCGTACCGGGACAGGCGACCTACGAGCAGTACTTC. Amino acid sequence: CASVPGQATYEQYF.

This rearrangement joins TRBV20-1 to TRBJ2-7, with TRBD2 identical over 10 bases. Germline-derived CDR1 and CDR2 are DFQATT and SNEGSKA (reference sequence). This CDR3 contains 14 residues. Trimming took 4 bases from V and 4 from J; bases not matched to a gene: 7. CDR3 region: CSAIKPGLAYEQYV. The DNA for the CDR3 is TGCAGTGCTATAAAGCCGGGACTAGCGTACGAGCAGTACGTC.

This clonotype was counted a few times. The chain uses TRBV18 and TRBJ2-7, with 8 bases aligning to TRBD1. Germline values: CDR1 KGHSH, CDR2 LQKENI. V lost 3 bases to trimming and J lost 3 bases; unmatched junction nucleotides: 4. The length of the CDR3 is 14 residues. CDR3 protein: CASSPLGQGYEQYV. For the CDR3, the DNA is TGTGCCAGCTCACCCCTTGGACAGGGCTACGAGCAGTACGTC.

V usage is TRBV5-1 and J usage is TRBJ1-2; 9 bases align to TRBD1. CDR1 is SGHRS, CDR2 YFSETQ, per germline. The V and J ends lost 7 bases and 5 bases, in that order; junction bases with no gene match: 3. CDR3 length equals 12 residues. The CDR3 sequence: CASYGQGYGYTF. The CDR3 DNA is TGCGCCAGCTACGGACAGGGGTATGGCTACACCTTC.

The chain recombines TRBV29-1 with TRBJ1-1; no firm D call. Germline loops: CDR1 SQVTM, CDR2 ANQGSEA. V was pared by 4 bases and J by 1 base, with 10 bases between. The CDR3 sequence is 13 residues long. DNA of the CDR3: TGCAGCGTTGTCCCAGGCTCGAACACTGAAGCTTTCTTT. Translation gives CSVVPGSNTEAFF.

This clonotype occurred a few times. V gene TRBV3-1 combines with J gene TRBJ2-3; the match to TRBD2 covers 14 bases. Germline CDR1 and CDR2: LGHDT and YNNKEL (reference sequence). The CDR3 is 19 residues long. J lost 9 bases, V lost 1 base, and 15 bases had no gene match. In DNA, the CDR3 is TGTGCCAGCAGCCAAGGTCGTCGCGGGGGACTAGCGGGGGTAGTGACGCAGTATTTT. This translates into CASSQGRRGGLAGVVTQYF.